Listed here are 23 T cell receptor beta chains from one sample, sequenced in a study of shared clonotypes between healthy human individuals. Profiled with immunoSEQ multiplex PCR; TCRdb holds only in-frame clones, not every one. The table includes about 550,000 clones, around 95% detected once. Positively selected for CCR7, the CD45RO-negative cells used as naive CD8 cells excluded terminally differentiated effector memory CD45RA+ cells. The specimen sequenced was naive CD8+ T cells sorted from blood. The source is a woman in her twenties or thirties in good health.

The V call is TRBV6-1, the J call TRBJ1-1; 7 bases are a match to TRBD1. V was pared by 2 bases and J by 5 bases, with 5 bases of the junction left unmatched. Germline values: CDR1 MNHNS, CDR2 SASEGT. CDR3 length equals 14 residues. This CDR3 reads CASSELRGRTEAFF. In DNA form, the CDR3 reads TGTGCCAGCAGTGAATTGAGGGGGCGGACTGAAGCTTTCTTT.

The chain combines TRBV11-2 with TRBJ2-6, with a weak D call TRBD1 (6 bases). Germline V gene data show CDR1 as SGHAT and CDR2 as FQNNGV. V gave up 5 bases and J gave up 0 bases, with 14 bases separating them. CDR3 length: 17 amino acids. CDR3: CASSPHKTGSGANVLTF. Written as DNA, the CDR3 is TGTGCCAGCAGCCCCCACAAGACAGGCTCTGGGGCCAACGTCCTGACTTTC.

The rearrangement uses TRBV27 and TRBJ2-1; TRBD2 matches 16 bases. The V and J ends lost 6 bases and 9 bases, in that order; junction bases with no gene match: 8. The CDR3 sequence is 16 residues long. The germline V gene encodes CDR1 MNHEY and CDR2 SMNVEV (reference sequence). The CDR3 sequence: CASSHGTSGRAFEQFF. The CDR3 region has the DNA TGTGCCAGCAGCCACGGGACTAGCGGGAGGGCCTTTGAGCAGTTCTTC.

This chain joins TRBV4-1 and TRBJ2-3; 7 bases map to TRBD2. The J segment lost 4 bases and the V segment lost 7 bases, leaving 11 bases of the junction unmatched. The CDR3 is made up of 15 amino acids. The germline V gene encodes CDR1 MGHRA and CDR2 YSYEKL. The CDR3 DNA reads as TGCGCCAGCACACGGACGGGAGGTGAAGCAGATACGCAGTATTTT. It encodes CASTRTGGEADTQYF.

This rearrangement joins TRBV25-1 to TRBJ2-5; the D gene is possibly TRBD1 (5 bases). Deletions cut 0 bases from V and 13 bases from J, with 21 bases between. The CDR3 extends over 15 amino acids. Germline V CDR1 and CDR2: MGHDK, SYGVNS. The CDR3 is CASSEYREPRPKLYF. CDR3 sequence (DNA): TGTGCCAGCAGTGAATACAGGGAACCCCGTCCCAAGTTGTACTTC.

J is TRBJ2-3 and V is TRBV28; 8 positions agree with TRBD2. V shed 7 bases and J 4 bases; nucleotides not matched to a gene: 10. The CDR3 covers 15 residues. Germline V CDR1 and CDR2: MDHEN, SYDVKM. CDR3 nucleotide sequence: TGTGCCAGCATCCCCGGGACTAGTCGGGCAGATACGCAGTATTTT. It yields the protein CASIPGTSRADTQYF.

The J gene is TRBJ2-1, the V gene TRBV2, with D perhaps assigned TRBD1 or TRBD2 (5 bases each). This CDR3 is 12 amino acids long. Per germline, CDR1 SNHLY and CDR2 FYNNEI. Trimming took 11 bases from V and 2 from J, leaving 10 bases between them. The CDR3, as DNA: TGTGCCTGGGACCGGGCCTACAATGAGCAGTTCTTC. Protein: CAWDRAYNEQFF.

The chain has TRBV27 and TRBJ2-5, with 9 bases lining up with TRBD2. The CDR3 loop spans 16 amino acids. V shed 4 bases, J shed 1 base, and the junction held 7 bases outside the gene matches. Germline assignment: CDR1 MNHEY and CDR2 SMNVEV (reference sequence). The chain's CDR3 is CASSSVGTSSQETQYF. CDR3 sequence (DNA): TGTGCCAGCAGTTCAGTCGGGACTAGCAGCCAAGAGACCCAGTACTTC.

The chain recombines TRBV7-8 with TRBJ2-7, with TRBD2 matching 8 bases. V was clipped by 4 bases and J by 2 bases; unmatched bases: 4. This CDR3 spans 14 amino acids. The V gene's germline CDR1 is SGHVS and CDR2 FQNEAQ. In DNA form, the CDR3 reads TGTGCCAGCAGCTCCTTAGCGGGACCCTACGAGCAGTACTTC. Protein: CASSSLAGPYEQYF.

In DNA form, the CDR3 reads TGTGCCAGTAGCCTCGGAGGGGGCGGAATTGAAGCTTTCTTT. It codes for CASSLGGGGIEAFF. The chain is built from TRBV19 and TRBJ1-1; 7 bases fit TRBD1. V was pared by 6 bases and J by 7 bases, with 11 bases of the junction left unmatched. CDR1 and CDR2 (germline): LNHDA, SQIVND (reference sequence). The CDR3 contains 14 residues.

The genes are TRBV27 and TRBJ2-7; 7 bases fit TRBD1. The CDR3 length is 14 residues. Germline V gene sequence: CDR1 MNHEY, CDR2 SMNVEV (reference sequence). The V gene end was trimmed by 3 bases and the J gene end by 2 bases; junction bases not matched to a gene: 4. The DNA of the CDR3 is TGTGCCAGCAGTTTTCGGGACAGAACCTACGAGCAGTACTTC. This codes for CASSFRDRTYEQYF.

The chain carries TRBV7-8 and TRBJ2-2, with D hard to call. There are 12 residues in the CDR3. Germline V gene data show CDR1 as SGHVS and CDR2 as FQNEAQ. V was pared by 1 base and J by 6 bases, with 3 bases between. The CDR3 loop is CASSLGPGELFF. The CDR3 bases are TGTGCCAGCAGCTTAGGTCCCGGGGAGCTGTTTTTT. Using reference TRBV7-8 and TRBJ2-2 for the parts outside the CDR3, the full variable domain is GAGVSQSPRYKVAKRGQDVALRCDPISGHVSLFWYQQALGQGPEFLTYFQNEAQLDKSGLPSDRFFAERPEGSVSTLKIQRTQQEDSAVYLCASSLGPGELFFGEGSRLTVL.

The chain has TRBV7-9 and TRBJ2-3, with 9 bases lining up with TRBD2. V was pared by 4 bases and J by 4 bases, with 9 bases of the junction left unmatched. CDR3 size: 16 residues. Germline CDR1 is SEHNR and CDR2 is FQNEAQ (reference sequence). CDR3 DNA sequence: TGTGCCAGCAGCTCCGCAGCGGGAGGCCCCCCAGATACGCAGTATTTT. This gives the protein CASSSAAGGPPDTQYF. Variable domain in full (rest from reference TRBV7-9 and TRBJ2-3): DTGVSQNPRHKITKRGQNVTFRCDPISEHNRLYWYRQTLGQGPEFLTYFQNEAQLEKSRLLSDRFSAERPKGSFSTLEIQRTEQGDSAMYLCASSSAAGGPPDTQYFGPGTRLTVL.

V gene TRBV10-3 combines with J gene TRBJ2-1; D gene uncertain. This CDR3 has 13 residues. Germline V gene sequence: CDR1 ENHRY, CDR2 SYGVKD. V was trimmed by 5 bases and J by 1 base, leaving 6 bases between them. This CDR3 is CAISQQSYNEQFF. The CDR3, as DNA: TGTGCCATCAGTCAGCAATCCTACAATGAGCAGTTCTTC.

The chain links TRBV5-1 to TRBJ2-5; D is uncertain. V lost 0 bases and J lost 6, with 9 bases in between. This CDR3 is 13 amino acids long. In germline, CDR1 is SGHRS, CDR2 YFSETQ. The CDR3 reads CASSLGLAKTQYF. The CDR3 nucleotides read TGCGCCAGCAGCTTGGGACTGGCTAAGACCCAGTACTTC.

The chain employs TRBV11-2 and TRBJ1-3; D is possibly TRBD1 (6 bases). Germline CDR1 and CDR2: SGHAT and FQNNGV. This CDR3 has 14 amino acids. With 6 bases removed from V and 2 bases from J, the gap between germline ends came to 11 bases. CDR3 region: CASSRTAAGNTIYF. CDR3 in DNA: TGTGCCAGCAGTAGGACAGCAGCTGGAAACACCATATATTTT.

The V and J genes are TRBV9 and TRBJ2-5; D possibly corresponds to TRBD1 (6 bases). The J call is doubtful: the DNA matches TRBJ2-7 better. CDR1 SGDLS and CDR2 YYNGEE come from the germline V gene. The CDR3 runs to 13 residues. CDR3 protein: CASSQGTWYEQYF. The CDR3 nucleotides read TGTGCCAGCAGTCAGGGGACATGGTACGAGCAGTACTTC.

The J gene is TRBJ1-4, the V gene TRBV10-2; weak D call: TRBD1 (6 bases). V gave up 7 bases and J gave up 0 bases, with 12 bases separating them. The CDR3 runs 15 residues. CDR1 and CDR2 from the germline V gene are WSHSY and SAAADI. The CDR3 DNA reads TGCGCCAGCAATGAACAGGGTCCAACTAATGAAAAACTGTTTTTT. Amino acid sequence: CASNEQGPTNEKLFF.

CDR3 sequence: CASSLVNGDTKETQYF. The DNA of the CDR3 is TGTGCCAGCAGTTTAGTGAACGGGGATACTAAAGAGACCCAGTACTTC. This chain joins TRBV27 and TRBJ2-5, with D possibly being TRBD2 (5 bases). In germline, CDR1 is MNHEY, CDR2 SMNVEV (reference sequence). V was trimmed by 2 bases and J by 3 bases, leaving 16 bases between them. The CDR3 sequence is 16 residues long.

The rearrangement uses TRBV27 and TRBJ1-2, with a possible D match to TRBD1 (6 bases). Germline V CDR1 and CDR2: MNHEY, SMNVEV (reference sequence). V was trimmed by 2 bases and J by 6 bases, leaving 19 bases between them. The length of the CDR3 is 16 residues. The CDR3 nucleotides are TGTGCCAGCAGTTTAGGTACTTCCCAGGGGCGCCATGGCTACACCTTC. This translates into CASSLGTSQGRHGYTF.

V and J are TRBV2 and TRBJ2-7, with D possibly being TRBD1 (7 bases). Germline-derived CDR1 and CDR2 are SNHLY and FYNNEI. The V gene lost 10 bases and the J gene lost 3 bases, with 19 bases spanning the gap. The CDR3 has 14 amino acids. The CDR3 coding sequence is TGTGCCACCCAGAAGGGGCAGGGGGGCTACGAGCAGTACTTC. It translates to CATQKGQGGYEQYF.

Comment on this clone: The same CDR3 also results from other DNA sequences found in this sample. The chain combines TRBV27 with TRBJ1-1; TRBD1 matches 8 bases. In germline, CDR1 is MNHEY, CDR2 SMNVEV (reference sequence). This CDR3 has 14 amino acids. V lost 1 base, J lost 5 bases, and 3 bases stayed unmatched. As DNA, the CDR3 is TGTGCCAGCAGTTTATATCAGGGGGCAACTGAAGCTTTCTTT. Its translation is CASSLYQGATEAFF.

The J gene is TRBJ2-3, the V gene TRBV9; D is possibly TRBD1 (5 bases). CDR1 and CDR2 from the germline V gene are SGDLS and YYNGEE. Trimming took 7 bases from V and 0 from J, leaving 12 bases between them. This CDR3 comprises 14 residues. CDR3 sequence: CASGDSTSTDTQYF. The CDR3 DNA follows: TGTGCCAGCGGTGACAGTACTAGCACAGATACGCAGTATTTT. Complete variable domain (other parts from reference TRBV9 and TRBJ2-3): DSGVTQTPKHLITATGQRVTLRCSPRSGDLSVYWYQQSLDQGLQFLIQYYNGEERAKGNILERFSAQQFPDLHSELNLSSLELGDSALYFCASGDSTSTDTQYFGPGTRLTVL.